This TCR beta chain was observed in a study of T cells in localized non-small cell lung cancer. Method: immunoSEQ multiplex PCR; TCRdb's copy keeps in-frame clones and lacks some. Of 15,000 to 20,000 clones in the sample, about 83% were seen once. The CDR3 is 14 amino acids. Germline-derived CDR1 and CDR2 are SGHAT and FQNNGV. The V end was cut by 3 bases, the J end by 0 bases, with 8 bases between. Study-level points and caveats: Owing to sequencing of a solitary tumor region, heterogeneity cannot be discounted. The greatest T cell clonality was found in uninvolved adjacent lung (higher than in tumor). The study linked higher blood T cell density to longer overall survival. When the top 100 tumor clones were examined, a median about 60 of them also appeared in the adjacent lung, which was paired and uninvolved.

On this clone: Its antigen is unidentified.

The rearrangement uses TRBV11-2 and TRBJ1-1, with D perhaps TRBD1 (5 bases). The TCR comes from a male donor at least 60 years old with stage III lung adenocarcinoma. Sequencing was performed on peripheral blood, taken before any cancer treatment. CDR3 sequence reads: CASSLGVVNTEAFF. CDR3 nucleotides: TGTGCCAGCAGCTTGGGGGTGGTGAACACTGAAGCTTTCTTT. The full variable domain, completed using reference TRBV11-2 and TRBJ1-1, is EAGVAQSPRYKIIEKRQSVAFWCNPISGHATLYWYQQILGQGPKLLIQFQNNGVVDDSQLPKDRFSAERLKGVDSTLKIQPAKLEDSAVYLCASSLGVVNTEAFFGQGTRLTVV.